The clone carrying this TCR beta chain was seen more than once but under ten times. The junction and the germline gene differ at one end; a read error may be behind it. This CDR3 contains 15 residues. The germline gives CDR1 SGHAT, CDR2 FQNNGV. These data come from a study of T cells in Graves' hyperthyroidism and ophthalmopathy. RNA transcripts were the template for amplifying TCR beta CDR3 regions. Primed by the HTBI set, a first-round RT-PCR was run on the TCR CDR3. Via MiXCR, TCRdb re-called the multiplex PCR reads, giving one row per CDR3 protein. The sample has around 340,000 distinct CDR3 sequences; 15% to 20% are singletons.

Input material: blood. This receptor was obtained from a woman aged 40 to 50 with Graves' ophthalmopathy. The V and J genes are TRBV11-2 and TRBJ2-7, with TRBD2 matching over 7 bases. CDR3 DNA: TGTGCCATCAGCCGAGCGGGACTAAGGTCCTACGAGCAGTACTTC. It codes for CAISRAGLRSYEQYF. The variable domain in full, with the rest retrieved from reference TRBV11-2 and TRBJ2-7, is EAGVAQSPRYKIIEKRQSVAFWCNPISGHATLYWYQQILGQGPKLLIQFQNNGVVDDSQLPKDRFSAERLKGVDSTLKIQPAKLEDSAVYLCAISRAGLRSYEQYFGPGTRLTVT.